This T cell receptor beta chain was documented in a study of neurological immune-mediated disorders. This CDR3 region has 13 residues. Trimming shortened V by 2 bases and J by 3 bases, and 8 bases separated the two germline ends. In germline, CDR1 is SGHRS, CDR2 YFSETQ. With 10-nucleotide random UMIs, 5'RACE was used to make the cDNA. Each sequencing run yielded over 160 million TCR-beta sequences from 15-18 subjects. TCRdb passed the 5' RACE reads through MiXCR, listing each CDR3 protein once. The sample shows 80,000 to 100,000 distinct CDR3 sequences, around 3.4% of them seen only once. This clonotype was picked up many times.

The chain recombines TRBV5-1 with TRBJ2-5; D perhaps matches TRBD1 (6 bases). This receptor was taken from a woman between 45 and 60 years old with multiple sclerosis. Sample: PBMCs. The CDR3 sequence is CASSFPGEETQYF. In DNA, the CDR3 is TGCGCCAGCAGCTTCCCAGGGGAAGAGACCCAGTACTTC.